The rows below give T cell receptor beta chains drawn from one sample of a study of shared clonotypes between healthy human individuals. Clones were sequenced by immunoSEQ multiplex PCR, and TCRdb holds only the in-frame ones, with some missing. This table holds approximately 2,300,000 clones, approximately 90% found once. Sequences were obtained from naive CD4+ T cells from PBMCs. The origin of the receptors is a man aged 18 to 30 in good health. Some clones in this sample may be carry-over from other donors' samples. Each CDR3 is given with its conserved first and last residue. The D gene is left open where the match is weak. Clone size is given for some rows only: seen once, a few or many times, or a class if the clone is expanded.

j_call	clone_size	cdr3_length	v_call	d_call	cdr3_nt	cdr3_aa
TRBJ2-5	-	15	TRBV2	-	TGTGCCAGCAGGGCCGGGGGCAGGGAGCAAGAGACCCAGTACTTC	CASRAGGREQETQYF
TRBJ2-7	-	15	TRBV6-5	-	TGTGCCAGCAGTCCCGAGGGGCGGGAATCGTACGAGCAGTACTTC	CASSPEGRESYEQYF
TRBJ1-1	few	14	TRBV30	-	TGTGCGACGACTACACGGGGAAGGAACACTGAAGCTTTCTTT	CATTTRGRNTEAFF
TRBJ2-3	-	15	TRBV2	TRBD2	TGTGCCAGCAGTGAACAACTAGCGGGAGGGGATACGCAGTATTTT	CASSEQLAGGDTQYF
TRBJ2-5	-	12	TRBV5-1	-	TGCGCCAGCAGCTTACTACAAGAGACCCAGTACTTC	CASSLLQETQYF
TRBJ2-7	-	14	TRBV9	-	TGTGCCAGCAGCGTAGGTTCAGGGCTCGGCGAGCAGTACTTC	CASSVGSGLGEQYF
TRBJ2-7	-	12	TRBV6-5	-	TGTGCCAGCGGGAGCAGCTCCTACGAGCAGTACTTC	CASGSSSYEQYF
TRBJ2-1	-	13	TRBV19	-	TGTGCCAGTAGTGCCCTGAACTACAATGAGCAGTTCTTC	CASSALNYNEQFF
TRBJ2-1	-	12	TRBV29-1	-	TGCAGCGTCGCTGGACCCCGTAATGAGCAGTTCTTC	CSVAGPRNEQFF
TRBJ2-2	-	17	TRBV13	-	TGTGCCAGCAGCTCTCCCCCCGCAGCTTCGAACACCGGGGAGCTGTTTTTT	CASSSPPAASNTGELFF
TRBJ2-1	-	16	TRBV5-1	-	TGCGCCAGCAGCTCCATGGTGGGGTCTGGTGCAACTGAGCAGTTCTTC	CASSSMVGSGATEQFF
TRBJ2-3	-	16	TRBV5-1	TRBD1	TGCGCCAGCACCCCTAGGGGACAGGGGGTCCCAGATACGCAGTATTTT	CASTPRGQGVPDTQYF
TRBJ2-2	-	15	TRBV5-6	-	TGTGCCAGCAGCTACGATGCGAGGTTGACCGGGGAGCTGTTTTTT	CASSYDARLTGELFF
TRBJ1-2	-	15	TRBV15	-	TGTGCCACCAGCAGCCCGGCAACCTCTAACTATGGCTACACCTTC	CATSSPATSNYGYTF
TRBJ2-7	-	14	TRBV11-2	-	TGTGCCAGCAGCTTAACAGCAGGAACCTACGAGCAGTACTTC	CASSLTAGTYEQYF
TRBJ2-7	-	14	TRBV28	-	TGTGCCACCACCCAGGGCGGCTCATCCTACGAGCAGTACTTC	CATTQGGSSYEQYF
TRBJ2-7	-	15	TRBV5-1	TRBD1	TGCGCCAGCAGCTTGGCCGGACAGGGGGCCTACGAGCAGTACTTC	CASSLAGQGAYEQYF
TRBJ2-7	-	13	TRBV29-1	-	TGCAGCGTCCCCGGGCGGGGAAGGTACGAGCAGTACTTC	CSVPGRGRYEQYF
TRBJ2-1	-	16	TRBV28	-	TGTGCCAGCAGTTTATGGGGGATCAGGCTTTACAATGAGCAGTTCTTC	CASSLWGIRLYNEQFF
TRBJ2-7	once	14	TRBV6-1	TRBD2	TGTGCCAGCAGAGCACTAGCGGGAGGGACCGAGCAGTACTTC	CASRALAGGTEQYF
TRBJ2-7	-	14	TRBV6-1	TRBD1	TGTGCCAGCAGTGAAGGGACAGGCCCTCTCGAGCAGTACTTC	CASSEGTGPLEQYF
TRBJ2-7	-	13	TRBV30	TRBD2	TGTGCCTGGGCGGGGGGAATATCCTACGAGCAGTACTTC	CAWAGGISYEQYF
TRBJ1-2	-	15	TRBV4-1	TRBD1	TGCGCCAGCAGTCAGGACAGGGTAGTGAACTATGGCTACACCTTC	CASSQDRVVNYGYTF
TRBJ1-1	-	16	TRBV27	-	TGTGCCAGCAGTTTAGGGGCAGCTCGCCAGAACACTGAAGCTTTCTTT	CASSLGAARQNTEAFF
TRBJ1-3	-	15	TRBV5-1	TRBD1	TGCGCCAGCAGCTTGGGGCAGGGGGCTGGAAACACCATATATTTT	CASSLGQGAGNTIYF
TRBJ2-1	once	17	TRBV5-1	-	TGCGCCAGCAGCTGGGGTACAGGGCAGGGGCCCTACAATGAGCAGTTCTTC	CASSWGTGQGPYNEQFF
TRBJ2-7	-	15	TRBV5-1	TRBD2	TGCGCCAGCAGCTTGACGGGAGGGCCAGGATACGAGCAGTACTTC	CASSLTGGPGYEQYF
TRBJ2-3	-	14	TRBV6-1	-	TGTGCCAGCAGTGAACAAGCTAGCACAGATACGCAGTATTTT	CASSEQASTDTQYF
TRBJ1-2	few	11	TRBV2	-	TGTGCCAGCAGTTCAAACAGCGGCTACACCTTC	CASSSNSGYTF
TRBJ2-3	once	16	TRBV5-6	TRBD2	TGTGCCAGCAGCTTGGAGCGGGGACTACGAGGGGATACGCAGTATTTT	CASSLERGLRGDTQYF
TRBJ2-1	-	17	TRBV7-2	TRBD2	TGTGCCAGCAGCCCGGTAACTAGCGTCCCTACCTACAATGAGCAGTTCTTC	CASSPVTSVPTYNEQFF
TRBJ2-7	-	15	TRBV5-4	-	TGTGCCAGCAGCCCTACGATCGGCACAGACTACGAGCAGTACTTC	CASSPTIGTDYEQYF
TRBJ2-2	-	16	TRBV7-2	-	TGTGCCAGCAGCCCCCGGGGCCTTTCGAACACCGGGGAGCTGTTTTTT	CASSPRGLSNTGELFF
TRBJ1-3	-	14	TRBV28	-	TGTGCCAGCAGTTTATGGTTGGGGGGAAACACCATATATTTT	CASSLWLGGNTIYF
TRBJ2-3	-	16	TRBV5-6	-	TGTGCCAGCAGCTTGGTGCGAGGGAGATCAGCAGATACGCAGTATTTT	CASSLVRGRSADTQYF
TRBJ2-1	-	16	TRBV4-1	-	TGCGCCAGCAGCCAGCCGACAGGAAGCTCCTACAATGAGCAGTTCTTC	CASSQPTGSSYNEQFF
TRBJ1-2	-	15	TRBV4-1	-	TGCGCCAGCAGCCATTCAATTGGGCAGGGATATGGCTACACCTTC	CASSHSIGQGYGYTF
TRBJ2-1	-	13	TRBV6-5	TRBD2	TGTGCCAGCAGTTACTGGACTAGCGGGGAAAAGTTCTTC	CASSYWTSGEKFF
TRBJ1-4	few	14	TRBV7-9	TRBD1	TGTGCCAGCAGCTCAGGGGGCACGGGTGAAAAACTGTTTTTT	CASSSGGTGEKLFF